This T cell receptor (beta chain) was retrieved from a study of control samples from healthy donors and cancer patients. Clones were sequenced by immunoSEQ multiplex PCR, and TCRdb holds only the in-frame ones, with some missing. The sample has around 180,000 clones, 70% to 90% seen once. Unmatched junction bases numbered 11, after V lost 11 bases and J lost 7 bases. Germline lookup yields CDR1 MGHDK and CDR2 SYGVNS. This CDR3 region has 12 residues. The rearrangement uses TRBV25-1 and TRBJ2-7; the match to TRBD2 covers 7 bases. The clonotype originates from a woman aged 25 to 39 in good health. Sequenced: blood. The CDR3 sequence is CAAGREFGEQYF. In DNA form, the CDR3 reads TGTGCCGCCGGGCGGGAGTTTGGTGAGCAGTACTTC.